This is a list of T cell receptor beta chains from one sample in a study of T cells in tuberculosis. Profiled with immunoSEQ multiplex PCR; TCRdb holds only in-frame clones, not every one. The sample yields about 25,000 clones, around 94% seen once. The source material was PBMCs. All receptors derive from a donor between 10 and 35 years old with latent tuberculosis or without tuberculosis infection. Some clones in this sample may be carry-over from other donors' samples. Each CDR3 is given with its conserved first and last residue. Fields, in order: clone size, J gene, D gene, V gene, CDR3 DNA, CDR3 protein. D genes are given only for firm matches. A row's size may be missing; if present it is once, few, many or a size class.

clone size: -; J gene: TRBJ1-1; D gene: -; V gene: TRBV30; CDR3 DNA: TGTGCCTGGAGTCCTGGGCCAAGAGACGCTTTCTTT; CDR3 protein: CAWSPGPRDAFF
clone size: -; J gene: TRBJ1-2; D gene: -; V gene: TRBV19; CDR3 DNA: TGTGCCAGTAGTATGGGGCTCGGCTACACCTTC; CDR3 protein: CASSMGLGYTF
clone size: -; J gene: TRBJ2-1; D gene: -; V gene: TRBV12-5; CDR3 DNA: TGTGCTAGTGGTTTGGTTCCCTGGGGCCCCTTATATCAGTTCTTC; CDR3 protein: CASGLVPWGPLYQFF
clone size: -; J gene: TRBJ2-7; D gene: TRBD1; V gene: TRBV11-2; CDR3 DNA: TGTGCCAGCAGCCAGGGACAGGGGGTCTACGAGCAGTACTTC; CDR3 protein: CASSQGQGVYEQYF
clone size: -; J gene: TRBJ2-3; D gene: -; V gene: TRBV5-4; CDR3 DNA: TGTGCCAGCGGGAGTCATACAGATACGCAGTATTTT; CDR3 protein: CASGSHTDTQYF
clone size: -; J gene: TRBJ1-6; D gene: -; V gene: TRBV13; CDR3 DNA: TGTGCCAGCAGCGGGGCCTGGTGGAATTCACCCCTCCACTTT; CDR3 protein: CASSGAWWNSPLHF
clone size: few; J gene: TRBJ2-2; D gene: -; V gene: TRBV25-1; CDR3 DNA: TGTGCCAGCAGGAGGGGGACCGGGGAGCTGTTTTTT; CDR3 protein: CASRRGTGELFF
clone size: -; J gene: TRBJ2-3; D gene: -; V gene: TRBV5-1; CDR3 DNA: TGCGCCAGCAGCTTGGGGGCCACTACAGATACGCAGTATTTT; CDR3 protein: CASSLGATTDTQYF
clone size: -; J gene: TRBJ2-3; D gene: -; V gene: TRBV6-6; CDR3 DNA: TGTGCCAGTCAAGGGGGGGGCGGGATTGGAGATACGCAGTATTTT; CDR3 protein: CASQGGGGIGDTQYF
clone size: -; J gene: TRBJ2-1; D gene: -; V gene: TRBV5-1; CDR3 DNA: TGCGCCAGCAGCTTGGGTGGGGGGAGATCCTACAATGAGCAGTTCTTC; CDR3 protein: CASSLGGGRSYNEQFF
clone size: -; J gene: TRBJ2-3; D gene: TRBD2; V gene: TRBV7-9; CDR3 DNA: TGTGCCAGCAGCTTAGTCTTAGCGGGAGGTCCGGGGAGCACAGATACGCAGTATTTT; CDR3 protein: CASSLVLAGGPGSTDTQYF
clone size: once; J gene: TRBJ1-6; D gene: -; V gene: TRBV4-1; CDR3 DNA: TGCGCCAGCAGCCAAGAGACAGGCGCCTATAATTCACCCCTCCACTTT; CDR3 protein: CASSQETGAYNSPLHF
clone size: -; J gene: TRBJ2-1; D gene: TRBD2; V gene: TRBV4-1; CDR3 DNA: TGCGCCAGCAGCCAAGTATCCCTCGGGAGGAGCTCCTACAATGAGCAGTTCTTC; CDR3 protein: CASSQVSLGRSSYNEQFF
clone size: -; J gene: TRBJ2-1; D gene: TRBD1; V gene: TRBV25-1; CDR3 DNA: TGTGCCAGCAGTGGACCTAAGACAGGGTTCGATGAGCAGTTCTTC; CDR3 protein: CASSGPKTGFDEQFF
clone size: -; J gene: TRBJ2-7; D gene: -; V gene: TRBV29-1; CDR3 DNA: TGCAGCGCAACCTATAGGCGGGGAGTCCTCTACGAGCAGTACTTC; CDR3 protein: CSATYRRGVLYEQYF
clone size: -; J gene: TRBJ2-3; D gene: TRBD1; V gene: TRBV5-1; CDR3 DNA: TGCGCCAGCAGCTTGGCCGGCGGGACAGGTTATTTCACAGATACGCAGTATTTT; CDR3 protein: CASSLAGGTGYFTDTQYF
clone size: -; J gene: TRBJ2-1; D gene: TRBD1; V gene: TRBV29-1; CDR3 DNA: TGCAGCGTTGAAGGCGGACAGGGGTCGAATGAGCAGTTCTTC; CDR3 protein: CSVEGGQGSNEQFF
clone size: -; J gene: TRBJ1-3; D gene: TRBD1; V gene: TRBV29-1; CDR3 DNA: TGCAGCGTGGGGAGGGACAGGGGAGGTGGAAACACCATATATTTT; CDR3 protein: CSVGRDRGGGNTIYF
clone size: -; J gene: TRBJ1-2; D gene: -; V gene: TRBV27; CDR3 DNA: TGTGCCAGCAGTGGGGGCATCTATGGCTACACCTTC; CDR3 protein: CASSGGIYGYTF
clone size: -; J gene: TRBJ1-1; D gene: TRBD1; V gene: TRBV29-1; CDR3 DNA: TGCAGCGTCCGGACAGGGGGAGACACTGAAGCTTTCTTT; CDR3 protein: CSVRTGGDTEAFF
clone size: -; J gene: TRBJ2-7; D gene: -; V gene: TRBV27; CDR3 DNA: TGTGCCAGCAGTTTCTCTGACTCCTACACTTACGAGCAGTACTTC; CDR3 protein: CASSFSDSYTYEQYF
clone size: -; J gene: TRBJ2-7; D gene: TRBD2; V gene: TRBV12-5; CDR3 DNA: TGTGCTAGTGGTTTGGTACTCGGGAGGGAGGGGTCCTTAGGGGAGCAGTACTTC; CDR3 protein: CASGLVLGREGSLGEQYF
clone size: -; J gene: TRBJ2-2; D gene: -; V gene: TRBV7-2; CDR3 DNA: TGTGCCAGCAGCTTATTAACTGGGGAGCTGTTTTTT; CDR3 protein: CASSLLTGELFF
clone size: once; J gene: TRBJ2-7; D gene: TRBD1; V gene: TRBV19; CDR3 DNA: TGTGCCAGTAGTGCGAGGGGGACAGGTCCTTACGAGCAGTACTTC; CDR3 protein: CASSARGTGPYEQYF
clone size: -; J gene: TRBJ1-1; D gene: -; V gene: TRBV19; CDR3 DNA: TGTGCCAGTTCTGCAGGTGCCGGGAACACTGAAGCTTTCTTT; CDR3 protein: CASSAGAGNTEAFF
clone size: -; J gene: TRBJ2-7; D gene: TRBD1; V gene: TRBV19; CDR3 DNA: TGTGCCAGTAGCAGAGGACAGGTCTACGAGCAGTACTTC; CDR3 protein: CASSRGQVYEQYF
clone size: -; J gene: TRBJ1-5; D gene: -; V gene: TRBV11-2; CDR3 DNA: TGTGCCAGCAGCTTGGCGCGGGGGGATCAGCCCCAGCATTTT; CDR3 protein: CASSLARGDQPQHF
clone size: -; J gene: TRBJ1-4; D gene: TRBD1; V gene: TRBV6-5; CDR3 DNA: TGTGCCAGCAGTACGAGGGACAGTCCCAATGAAAAACTGTTTTTT; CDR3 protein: CASSTRDSPNEKLFF
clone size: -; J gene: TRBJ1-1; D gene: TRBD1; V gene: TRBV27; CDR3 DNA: TGTGCCAGCAGTTTATGGGCCCCTCAACAGGGGGCCGCAACGAACACTGAAGCTTTCTTT; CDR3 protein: CASSLWAPQQGAATNTEAFF
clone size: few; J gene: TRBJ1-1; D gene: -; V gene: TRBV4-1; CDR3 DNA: TGCGCCAGCAGCCAAGAGGAAGTCGGGAGGCTGAACACTGAAGCTTTCTTT; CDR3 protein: CASSQEEVGRLNTEAFF
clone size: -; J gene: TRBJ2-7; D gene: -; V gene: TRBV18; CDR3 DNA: TGTGCCAGCTCACAGTTTGCCCAGACTGTAGACGAGCAGTACTTC; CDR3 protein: CASSQFAQTVDEQYF
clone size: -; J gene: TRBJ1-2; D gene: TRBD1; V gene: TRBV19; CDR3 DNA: TGTGCCAGTACCCCGGGACAGGGGGCTCGTGGCTATGGCTACACCTTC; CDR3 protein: CASTPGQGARGYGYTF
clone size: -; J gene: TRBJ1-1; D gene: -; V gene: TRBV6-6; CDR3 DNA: TGTGCCAGCAGTCCCCTTTCTCCCCGAGCTTTCTTT; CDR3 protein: CASSPLSPRAFF
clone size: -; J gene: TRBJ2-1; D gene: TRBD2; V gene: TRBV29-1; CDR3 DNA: TGCAGCGTTGAAGAGCTAGCACCCACTAGCGGGAGGTTTCCTGATGAGCAGTTCTTC; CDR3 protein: CSVEELAPTSGRFPDEQFF
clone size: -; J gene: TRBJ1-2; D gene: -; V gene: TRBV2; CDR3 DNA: TGTGCCGGGTGGGCAGGTACTAACTATGGCTACACCTTC; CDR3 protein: CAGWAGTNYGYTF
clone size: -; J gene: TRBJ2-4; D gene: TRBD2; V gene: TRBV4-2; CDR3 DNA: TGTGCCAGCAGCCAGATTCTAGCGGGGGTAGCCAAAAACATTCAGTACTTC; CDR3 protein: CASSQILAGVAKNIQYF
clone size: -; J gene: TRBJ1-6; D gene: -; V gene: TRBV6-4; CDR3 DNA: TGTGCCAGCAGTGAGGGAGGGAAGGAGAATTCACCCCTCCACTTT; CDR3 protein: CASSEGGKENSPLHF
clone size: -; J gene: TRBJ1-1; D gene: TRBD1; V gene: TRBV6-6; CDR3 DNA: TGTGCCAGCAGTAGCAGGGGGCGTGGGAACACTGAAGCTTTCTTT; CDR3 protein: CASSSRGRGNTEAFF
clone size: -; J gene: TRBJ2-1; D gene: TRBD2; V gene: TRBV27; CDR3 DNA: TGTGCCAGCAAAGTCGGGGGGAATGAGCAGTTCTTC; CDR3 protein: CASKVGGNEQFF
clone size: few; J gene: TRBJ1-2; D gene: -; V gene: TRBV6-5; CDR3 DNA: TGTGCCAGCAGTTTCTTAAACCCCGCGAGAGGCTACACCTTC; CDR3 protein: CASSFLNPARGYTF
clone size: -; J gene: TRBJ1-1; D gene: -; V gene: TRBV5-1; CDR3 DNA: TGCGCCAGCAGCTTTTGGAGCGGGATAGTGAACACTGAAGCTTTCTTT; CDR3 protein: CASSFWSGIVNTEAFF
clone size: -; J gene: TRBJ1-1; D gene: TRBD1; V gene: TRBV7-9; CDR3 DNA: TGTGCCAGCAGCTCACAGGGGGCAGGCACTGAAGCTTTCTTT; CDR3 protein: CASSSQGAGTEAFF
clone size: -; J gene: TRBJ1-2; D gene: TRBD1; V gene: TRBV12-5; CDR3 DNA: TGTGCTAGTGGTCCCGGGACAGGGGTATACTCCCCCTATGGCTACACCTTC; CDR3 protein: CASGPGTGVYSPYGYTF
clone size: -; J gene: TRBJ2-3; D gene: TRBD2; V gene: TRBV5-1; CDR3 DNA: TGCGCCAGCAGCTTCCCCTTCCGCCTCGGACTAGCGGTGACAGATACGCAGTATTTT; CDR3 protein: CASSFPFRLGLAVTDTQYF
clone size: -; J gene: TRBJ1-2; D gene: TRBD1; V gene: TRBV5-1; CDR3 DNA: TGCGCCAGCAGCTCACCTAGGGACAGGGGAGGCTACACCTTC; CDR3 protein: CASSSPRDRGGYTF
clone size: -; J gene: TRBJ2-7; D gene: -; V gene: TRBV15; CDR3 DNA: TGTGCCACCAGCAGAAACAGGGTTGGCGAGCAGTACTTC; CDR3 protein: CATSRNRVGEQYF
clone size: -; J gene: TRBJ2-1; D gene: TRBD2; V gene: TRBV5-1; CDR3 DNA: TGCGCCAGCACCTCGGGACTAGCGGGGACAAATGAGCAGTTCTTC; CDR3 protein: CASTSGLAGTNEQFF